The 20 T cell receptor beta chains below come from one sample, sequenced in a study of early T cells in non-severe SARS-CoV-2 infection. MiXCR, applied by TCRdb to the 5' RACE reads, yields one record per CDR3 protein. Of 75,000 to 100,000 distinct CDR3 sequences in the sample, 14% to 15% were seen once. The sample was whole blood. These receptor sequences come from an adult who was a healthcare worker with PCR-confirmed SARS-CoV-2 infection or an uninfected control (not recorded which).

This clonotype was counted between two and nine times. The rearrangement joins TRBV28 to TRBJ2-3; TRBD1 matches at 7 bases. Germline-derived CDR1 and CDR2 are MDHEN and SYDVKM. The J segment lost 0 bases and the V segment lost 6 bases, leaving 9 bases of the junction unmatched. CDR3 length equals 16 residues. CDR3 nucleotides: TGTGCCAGCAGAACTCGGGACAGCGGTAGCACAGATACGCAGTATTTT. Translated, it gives CASRTRDSGSTDTQYF. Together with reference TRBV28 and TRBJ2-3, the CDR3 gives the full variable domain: DVKVTQSSRYLVKRTGEKVFLECVQDMDHENMFWYRQDPGLGLRLIYFSYDVKMKEKGDIPEGYSVSREKKERFSLILESASTNQTSMYLCASRTRDSGSTDTQYFGPGTRLTVL.

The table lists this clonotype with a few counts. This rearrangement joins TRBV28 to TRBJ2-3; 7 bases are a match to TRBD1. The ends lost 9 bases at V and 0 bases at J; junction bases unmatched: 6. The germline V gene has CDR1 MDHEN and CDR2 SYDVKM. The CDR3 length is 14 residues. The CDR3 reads CARLDRASTDTQYF. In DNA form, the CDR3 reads TGTGCCAGATTAGACAGGGCAAGCACAGATACGCAGTATTTT.

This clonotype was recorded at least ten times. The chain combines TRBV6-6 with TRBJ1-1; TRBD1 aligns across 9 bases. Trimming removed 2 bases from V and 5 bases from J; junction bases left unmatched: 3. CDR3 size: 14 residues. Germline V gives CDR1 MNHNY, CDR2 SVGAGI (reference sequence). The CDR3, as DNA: TGTGCCAGCAGTTACACAGGGGGCGGAACTGAAGCTTTCTTT. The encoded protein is CASSYTGGGTEAFF.

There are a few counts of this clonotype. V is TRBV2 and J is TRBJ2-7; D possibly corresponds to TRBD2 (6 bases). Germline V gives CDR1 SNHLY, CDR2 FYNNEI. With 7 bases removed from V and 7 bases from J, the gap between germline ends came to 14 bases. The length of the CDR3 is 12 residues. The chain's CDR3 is CASNSGGGEQYF. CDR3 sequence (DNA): TGTGCCAGCAACTCTGGAGGAGGGGAGCAGTACTTC.

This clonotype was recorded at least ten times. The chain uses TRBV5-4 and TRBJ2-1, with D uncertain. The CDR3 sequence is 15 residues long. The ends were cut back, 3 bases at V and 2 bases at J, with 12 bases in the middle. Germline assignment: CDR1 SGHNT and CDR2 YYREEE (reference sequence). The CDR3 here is CASSYTHDTYNEQFF. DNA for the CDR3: TGTGCCAGCAGCTATACACACGACACCTACAATGAGCAGTTCTTC.

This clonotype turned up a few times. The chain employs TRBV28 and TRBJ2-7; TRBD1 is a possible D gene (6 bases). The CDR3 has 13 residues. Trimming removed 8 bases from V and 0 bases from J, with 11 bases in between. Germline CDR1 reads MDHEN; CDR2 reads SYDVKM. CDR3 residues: CASGEDSSYEQYF. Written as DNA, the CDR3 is TGTGCCAGCGGTGAGGACAGCTCCTACGAGCAGTACTTC.

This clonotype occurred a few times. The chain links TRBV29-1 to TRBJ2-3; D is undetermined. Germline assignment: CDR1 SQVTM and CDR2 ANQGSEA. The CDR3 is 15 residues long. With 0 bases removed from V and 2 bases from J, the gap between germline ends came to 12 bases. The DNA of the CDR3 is TGCAGCGTTGAAGATTTGAAGGGTTTCACAGATACGCAGTATTTT. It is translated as CSVEDLKGFTDTQYF.

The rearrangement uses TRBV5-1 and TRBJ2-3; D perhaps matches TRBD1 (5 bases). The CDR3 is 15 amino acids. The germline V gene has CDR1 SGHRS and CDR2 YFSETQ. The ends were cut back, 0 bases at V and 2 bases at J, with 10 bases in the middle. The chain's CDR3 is CASSLGQTDTDTQYF. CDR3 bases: TGCGCCAGCAGCTTGGGACAGACCGACACAGATACGCAGTATTTT.

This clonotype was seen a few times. The CDR3 DNA is TGTGCCAGCAGTTTAGCGCATGGGTCAGATACGCAGTATTTT. Its protein is CASSLAHGSDTQYF. The gene calls are TRBV12-3 or TRBV12-4 and TRBJ2-3; the D is unclear. V shed 0 bases and J shed 4 bases, with 8 bases lying between them. This CDR3 has 14 residues.

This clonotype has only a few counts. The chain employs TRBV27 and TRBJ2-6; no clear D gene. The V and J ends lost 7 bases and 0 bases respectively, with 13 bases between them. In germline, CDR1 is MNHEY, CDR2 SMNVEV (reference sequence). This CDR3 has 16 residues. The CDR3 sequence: CASMYSRYSGANVLTF. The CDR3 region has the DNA TGTGCCAGCATGTACTCACGATACTCTGGGGCCAACGTCCTGACTTTC.

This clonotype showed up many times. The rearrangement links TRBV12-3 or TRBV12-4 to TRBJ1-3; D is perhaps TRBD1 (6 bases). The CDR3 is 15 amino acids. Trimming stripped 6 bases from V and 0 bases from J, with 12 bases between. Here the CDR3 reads CASSRRGSSGNTIYF. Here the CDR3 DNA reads TGTGCCAGCAGCCGCAGGGGTTCCTCTGGAAACACCATATATTTT.

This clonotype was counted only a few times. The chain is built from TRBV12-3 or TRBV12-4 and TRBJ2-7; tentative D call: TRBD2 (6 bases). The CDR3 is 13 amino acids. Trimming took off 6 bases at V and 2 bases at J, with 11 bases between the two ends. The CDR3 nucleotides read TGTGCCAGCAGCTCTAGCGCAACCTACGAGCAGTACTTC. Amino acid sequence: CASSSSATYEQYF.

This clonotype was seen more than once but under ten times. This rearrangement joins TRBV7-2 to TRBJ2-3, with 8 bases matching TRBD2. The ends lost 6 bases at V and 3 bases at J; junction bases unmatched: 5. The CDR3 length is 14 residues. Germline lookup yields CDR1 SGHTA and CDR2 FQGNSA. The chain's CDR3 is CASRESGSTDTQYF. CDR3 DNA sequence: TGTGCCAGCAGAGAGAGCGGGAGTACAGATACGCAGTATTTT.

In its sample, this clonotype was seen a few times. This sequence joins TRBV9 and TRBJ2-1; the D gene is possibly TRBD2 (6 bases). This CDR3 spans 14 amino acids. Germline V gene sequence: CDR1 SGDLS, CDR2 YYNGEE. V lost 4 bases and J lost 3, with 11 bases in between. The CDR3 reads CASSTGTYYNEQFF. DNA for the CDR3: TGTGCCAGCAGCACCGGGACTTACTACAATGAGCAGTTCTTC.

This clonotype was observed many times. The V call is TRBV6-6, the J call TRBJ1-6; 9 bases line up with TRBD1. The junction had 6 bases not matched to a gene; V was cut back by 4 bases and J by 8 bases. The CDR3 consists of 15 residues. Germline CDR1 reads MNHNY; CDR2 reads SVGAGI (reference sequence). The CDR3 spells CASSSQTGGYSPLHF. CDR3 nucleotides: TGTGCCAGCAGTTCCCAGACAGGGGGGTATTCACCCCTCCACTTT.

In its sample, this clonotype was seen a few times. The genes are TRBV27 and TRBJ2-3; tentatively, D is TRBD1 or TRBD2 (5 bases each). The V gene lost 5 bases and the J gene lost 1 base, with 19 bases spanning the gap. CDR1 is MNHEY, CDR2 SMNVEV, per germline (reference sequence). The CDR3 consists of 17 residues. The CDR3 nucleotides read TGTGCCAGCAGTCCGTCGCTTTACCGGGACGGCACAGATACGCAGTATTTT. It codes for CASSPSLYRDGTDTQYF.

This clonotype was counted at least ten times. CDR3 coding DNA: TGTGCCATCAGTGAGTCGACTTCGGGCTCACCCCTCCACTTT. Translated, it gives CAISESTSGSPLHF. The V and J genes are TRBV10-3 and TRBJ1-6; D unclear. Germline V lookup: CDR1 ENHRY, CDR2 SYGVKD. Trimming stripped 0 bases from V and 10 bases from J, with 10 bases between. This CDR3 is built from 14 residues.

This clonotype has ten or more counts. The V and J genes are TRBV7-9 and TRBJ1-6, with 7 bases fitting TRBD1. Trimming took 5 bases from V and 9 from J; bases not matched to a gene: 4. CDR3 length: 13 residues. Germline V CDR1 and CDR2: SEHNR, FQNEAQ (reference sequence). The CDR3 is CASSRTGVSPLHF. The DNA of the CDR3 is TGTGCCAGCAGCCGCACAGGGGTTTCACCCCTCCACTTT.

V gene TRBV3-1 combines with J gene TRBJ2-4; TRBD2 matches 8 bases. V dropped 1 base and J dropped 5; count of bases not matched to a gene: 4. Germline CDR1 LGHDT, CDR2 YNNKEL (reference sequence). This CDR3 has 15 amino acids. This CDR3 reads CASSQVSLAENIQYF. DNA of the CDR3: TGTGCCAGCAGCCAAGTGTCACTAGCGGAAAACATTCAGTACTTC.

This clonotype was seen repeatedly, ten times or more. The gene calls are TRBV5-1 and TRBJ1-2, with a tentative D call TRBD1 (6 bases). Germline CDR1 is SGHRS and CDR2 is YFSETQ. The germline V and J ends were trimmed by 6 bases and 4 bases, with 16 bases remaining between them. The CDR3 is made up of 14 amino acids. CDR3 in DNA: TGCGCCAGCACTATGTCAGGGGACGCCTATGGCTACACCTTC. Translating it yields CASTMSGDAYGYTF.